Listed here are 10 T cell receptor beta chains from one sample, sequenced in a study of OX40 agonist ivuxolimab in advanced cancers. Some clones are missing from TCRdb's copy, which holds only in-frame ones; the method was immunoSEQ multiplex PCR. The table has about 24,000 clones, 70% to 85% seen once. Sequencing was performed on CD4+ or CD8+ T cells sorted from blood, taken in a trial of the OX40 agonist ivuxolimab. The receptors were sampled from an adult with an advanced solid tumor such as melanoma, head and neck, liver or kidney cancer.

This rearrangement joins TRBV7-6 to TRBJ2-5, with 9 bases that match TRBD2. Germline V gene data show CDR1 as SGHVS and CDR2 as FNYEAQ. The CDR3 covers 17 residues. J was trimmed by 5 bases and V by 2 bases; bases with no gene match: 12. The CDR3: CASSLSSGTNTGETQYF. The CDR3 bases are TGTGCCAGCAGCTTATCTAGCGGGACTAACACGGGGGAGACCCAGTACTTC.

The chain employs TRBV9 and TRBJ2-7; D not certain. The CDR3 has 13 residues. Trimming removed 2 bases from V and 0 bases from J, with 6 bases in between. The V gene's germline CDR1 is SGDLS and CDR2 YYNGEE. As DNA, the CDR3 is TGTGCCAGCAGCGTCGGAAGCTCCTACGAGCAGTACTTC. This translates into CASSVGSSYEQYF.

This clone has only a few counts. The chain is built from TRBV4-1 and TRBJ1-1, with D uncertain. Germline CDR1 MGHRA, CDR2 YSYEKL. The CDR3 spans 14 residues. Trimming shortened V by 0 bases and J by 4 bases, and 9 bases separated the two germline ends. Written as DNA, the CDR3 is TGCGCCAGCAGCCAAGAGGGCACATTCACTGAAGCTTTCTTT. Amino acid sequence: CASSQEGTFTEAFF.

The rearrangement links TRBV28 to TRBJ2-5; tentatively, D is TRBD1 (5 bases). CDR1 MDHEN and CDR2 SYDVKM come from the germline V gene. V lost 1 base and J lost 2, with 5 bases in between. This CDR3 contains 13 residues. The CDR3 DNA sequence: TGTGCCAGCAGTTTATACAGGCAAGAGACCCAGTACTTC. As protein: CASSLYRQETQYF.

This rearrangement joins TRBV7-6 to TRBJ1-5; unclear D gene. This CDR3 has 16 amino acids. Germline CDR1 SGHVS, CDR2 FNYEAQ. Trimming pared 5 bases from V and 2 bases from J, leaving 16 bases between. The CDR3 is CASSASTGDGNQPQHF. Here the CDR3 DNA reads TGTGCCAGCAGCGCTTCCACCGGGGATGGCAATCAGCCCCAGCATTTT.

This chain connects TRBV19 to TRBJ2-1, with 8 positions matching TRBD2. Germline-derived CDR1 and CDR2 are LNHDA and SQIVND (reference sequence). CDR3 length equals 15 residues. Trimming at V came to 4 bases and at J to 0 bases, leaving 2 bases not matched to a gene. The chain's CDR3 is CASSTSGSSYNEQFF. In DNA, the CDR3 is TGTGCCAGTAGTACCAGCGGGAGCTCCTACAATGAGCAGTTCTTC.

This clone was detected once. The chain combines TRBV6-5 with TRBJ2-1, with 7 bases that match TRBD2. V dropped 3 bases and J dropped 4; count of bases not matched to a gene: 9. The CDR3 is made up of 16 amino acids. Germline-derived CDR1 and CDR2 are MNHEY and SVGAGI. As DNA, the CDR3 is TGTGCCAGCAGTTATGGGCGGCGCGGGGGTTACAATGAGCAGTTCTTC. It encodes CASSYGRRGGYNEQFF.

DNA of the CDR3: TGTGCCAGCAGCCTCCCTCCGGGGAGCTATGGCTACACCTTC. Translation: CASSLPPGSYGYTF. The chain recombines TRBV5-4 with TRBJ1-2; no clear D gene. Germline V CDR1 and CDR2: SGHNT, YYREEE (reference sequence). The CDR3 consists of 14 residues. Trimming removed 4 bases at V and 4 bases at J, with 14 bases between.

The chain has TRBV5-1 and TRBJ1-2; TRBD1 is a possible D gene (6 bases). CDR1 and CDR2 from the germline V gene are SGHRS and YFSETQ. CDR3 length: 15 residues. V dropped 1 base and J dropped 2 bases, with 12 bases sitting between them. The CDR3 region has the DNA TGCGCCAGCAGCTTGCCCCAGCAGGGGAACTATGGCTACACCTTC. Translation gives CASSLPQQGNYGYTF.

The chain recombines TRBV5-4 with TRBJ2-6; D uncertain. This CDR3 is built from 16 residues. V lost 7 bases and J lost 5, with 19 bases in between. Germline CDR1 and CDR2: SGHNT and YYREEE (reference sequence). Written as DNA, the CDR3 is TGTGCCAGCTATAACAACGTACAAAGTCGGGCCAACGTCCTGACTTTC. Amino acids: CASYNNVQSRANVLTF.